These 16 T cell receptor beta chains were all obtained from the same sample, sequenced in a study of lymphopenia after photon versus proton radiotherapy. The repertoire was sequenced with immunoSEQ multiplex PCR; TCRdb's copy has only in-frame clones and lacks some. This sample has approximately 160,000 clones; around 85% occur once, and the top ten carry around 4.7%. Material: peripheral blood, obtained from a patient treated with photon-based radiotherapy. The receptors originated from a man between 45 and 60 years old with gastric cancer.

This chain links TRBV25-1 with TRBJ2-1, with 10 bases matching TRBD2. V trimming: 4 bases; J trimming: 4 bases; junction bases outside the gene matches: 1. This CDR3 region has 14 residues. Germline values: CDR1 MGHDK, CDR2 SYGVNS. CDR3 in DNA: TGTGCCAGCAGTGGAGCGGGGGGGTACAATGAGCAGTTCTTC. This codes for CASSGAGGYNEQFF.

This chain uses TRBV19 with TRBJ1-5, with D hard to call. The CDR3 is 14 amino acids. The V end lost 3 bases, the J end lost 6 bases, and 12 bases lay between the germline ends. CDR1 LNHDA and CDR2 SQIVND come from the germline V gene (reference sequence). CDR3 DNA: TGTGCCAGTAGTATTTCCCGAAAGACTCAGCCCCAGCATTTT. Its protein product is CASSISRKTQPQHF.

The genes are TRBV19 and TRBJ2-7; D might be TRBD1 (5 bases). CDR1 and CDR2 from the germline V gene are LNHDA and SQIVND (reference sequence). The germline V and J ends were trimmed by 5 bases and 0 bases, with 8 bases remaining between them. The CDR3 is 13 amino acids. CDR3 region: CASSLQASYEQYF. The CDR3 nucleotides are TGTGCCAGTAGTCTACAGGCCTCCTACGAGCAGTACTTC.

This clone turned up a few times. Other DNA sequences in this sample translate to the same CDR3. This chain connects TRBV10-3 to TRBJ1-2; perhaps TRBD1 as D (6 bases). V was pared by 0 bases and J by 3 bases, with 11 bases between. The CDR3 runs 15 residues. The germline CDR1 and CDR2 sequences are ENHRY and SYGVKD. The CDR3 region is CAISESWGLDYGYTF. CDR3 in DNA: TGTGCCATCAGTGAGTCCTGGGGGCTAGACTATGGCTACACCTTC.

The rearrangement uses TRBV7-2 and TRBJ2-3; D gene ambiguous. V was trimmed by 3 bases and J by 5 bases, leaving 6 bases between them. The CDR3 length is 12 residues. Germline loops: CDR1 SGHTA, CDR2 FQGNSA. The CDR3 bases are TGTGCCAGCAGCTTCTATGGAGATACGCAGTATTTT. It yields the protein CASSFYGDTQYF.

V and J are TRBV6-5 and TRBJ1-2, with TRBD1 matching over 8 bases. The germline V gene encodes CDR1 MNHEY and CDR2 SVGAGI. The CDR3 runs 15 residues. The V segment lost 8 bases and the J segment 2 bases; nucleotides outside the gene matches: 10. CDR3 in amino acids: CASSSGGTGNYGYTF. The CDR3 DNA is TGTGCCAGCTCCTCAGGGGGGACAGGAAACTATGGCTACACCTTC.

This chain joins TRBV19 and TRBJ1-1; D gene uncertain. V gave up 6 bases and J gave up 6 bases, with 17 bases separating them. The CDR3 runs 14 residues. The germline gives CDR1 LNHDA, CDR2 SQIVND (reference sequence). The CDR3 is CASRMGREGAEAFF. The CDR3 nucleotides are TGTGCCAGTAGGATGGGTCGGGAAGGCGCTGAAGCTTTCTTT.

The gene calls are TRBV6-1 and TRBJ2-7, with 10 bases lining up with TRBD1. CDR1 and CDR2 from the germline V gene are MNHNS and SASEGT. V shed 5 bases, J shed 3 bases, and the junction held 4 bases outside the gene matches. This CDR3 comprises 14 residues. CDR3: CASSLGQGGYEQYF. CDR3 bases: TGTGCCAGCAGTCTTGGACAGGGGGGCTACGAGCAGTACTTC.

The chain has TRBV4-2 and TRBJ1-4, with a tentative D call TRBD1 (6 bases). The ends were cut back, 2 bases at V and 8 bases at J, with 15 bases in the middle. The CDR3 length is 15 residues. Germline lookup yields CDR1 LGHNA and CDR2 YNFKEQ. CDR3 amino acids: CASSQNERTVEKLFF. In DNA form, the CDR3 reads TGTGCCAGCAGCCAAAATGAGAGGACAGTCGAAAAACTGTTTTTT.

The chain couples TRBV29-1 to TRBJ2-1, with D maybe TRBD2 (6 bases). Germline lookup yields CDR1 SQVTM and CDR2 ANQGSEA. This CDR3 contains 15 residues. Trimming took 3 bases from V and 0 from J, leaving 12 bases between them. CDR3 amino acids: CSVEGLASSYNEQFF. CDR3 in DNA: TGCAGCGTTGAGGGCCTAGCGAGCTCCTACAATGAGCAGTTCTTC.

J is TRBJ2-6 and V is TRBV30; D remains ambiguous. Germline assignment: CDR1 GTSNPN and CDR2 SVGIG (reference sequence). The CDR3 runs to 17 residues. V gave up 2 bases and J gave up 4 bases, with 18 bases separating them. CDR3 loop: CAWSWASLVGGANVLTF. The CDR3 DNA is TGTGCCTGGAGTTGGGCCAGCCTAGTGGGGGGGGCCAACGTCCTGACTTTC.

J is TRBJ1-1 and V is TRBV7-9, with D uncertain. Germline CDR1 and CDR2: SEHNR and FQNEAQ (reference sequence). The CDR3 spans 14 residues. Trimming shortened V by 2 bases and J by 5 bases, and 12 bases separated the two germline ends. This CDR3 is CASSLTPQRTEAFF. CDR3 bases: TGTGCCAGCAGCTTAACTCCGCAGAGGACTGAAGCTTTCTTT.

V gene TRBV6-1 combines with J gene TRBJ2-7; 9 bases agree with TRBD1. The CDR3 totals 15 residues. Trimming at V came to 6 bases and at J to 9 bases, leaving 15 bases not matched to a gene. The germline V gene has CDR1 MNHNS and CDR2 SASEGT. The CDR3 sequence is CASRDPGQGSYWQYF. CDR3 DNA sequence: TGTGCCAGCAGGGACCCGGGACAGGGTTCTTACTGGCAGTACTTC.

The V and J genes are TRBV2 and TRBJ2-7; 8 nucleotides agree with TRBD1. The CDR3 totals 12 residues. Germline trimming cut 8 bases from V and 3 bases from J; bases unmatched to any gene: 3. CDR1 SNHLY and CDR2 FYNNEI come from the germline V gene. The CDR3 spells CASRTGNYEQYF. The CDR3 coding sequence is TGTGCCAGCCGGACAGGGAACTACGAGCAGTACTTC.

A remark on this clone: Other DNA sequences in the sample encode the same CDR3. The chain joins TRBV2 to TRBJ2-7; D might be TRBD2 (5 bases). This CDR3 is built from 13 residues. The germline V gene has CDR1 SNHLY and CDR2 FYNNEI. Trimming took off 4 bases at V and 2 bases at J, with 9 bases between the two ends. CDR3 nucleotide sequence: TGTGCCAGCAGTGGATCCGGGGCCTACGAGCAGTACTTC. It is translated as CASSGSGAYEQYF.

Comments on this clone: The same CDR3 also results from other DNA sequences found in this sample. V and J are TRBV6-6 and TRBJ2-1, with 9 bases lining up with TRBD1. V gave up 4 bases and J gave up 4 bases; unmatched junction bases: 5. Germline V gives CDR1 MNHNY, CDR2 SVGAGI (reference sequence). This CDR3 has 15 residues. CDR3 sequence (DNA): TGTGCCAGCAGTTCCCCGGGACAGGGATACAATGAGCAGTTCTTC. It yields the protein CASSSPGQGYNEQFF.